This T cell receptor beta chain was captured by sequencing in a study of cytomegalovirus exposure and HLA in healthy donors. The PCR used 60 Vbeta and 13 Jbeta primers. Generated by immunoSEQ multiplex PCR, the TCRdb table keeps only in-frame clones and is missing some. The sample contains approximately 160,000 clones, 60% to 80% of which appear only once. Study-level findings and limits: The study dropped some indistinguishable V segments, TRBV6-2 and TRBV6-3 among them.

Germline assignment: CDR1 LNHNV and CDR2 YYDKDF (reference sequence). The CDR3 spans 17 residues. Trimming cost V 5 bases and J 0 bases; bases outside gene matches: 9. This clone has just a few counts. The antigen is not known. The J gene is TRBJ2-2, the V gene TRBV15; 7 positions agree with TRBD2. The sample taken for sequencing was PBMCs. The receptor was isolated from a woman aged 40 to 50 in good health and CMV-seropositive. CDR3 protein: CATSSTSASANTGELFF. The CDR3 DNA reads as TGTGCCACCAGCTCTACTAGCGCCAGCGCGAACACCGGGGAGCTGTTTTTT.